This TCR beta chain was captured by sequencing in a study of cytomegalovirus exposure and HLA in healthy donors. Study-wide findings and caveats: In a later analysis, a missense DCLRE1C variant was linked to TCR beta V- and J-gene trimming. Other equally common chains were less clonally expanded than HLA-associated TCR beta chains, a later analysis showed.

Amplification used 60 Vbeta primers and 13 Jbeta primers. As originally analysed: Some 80 million unique TCR beta chains, roughly 11 million shared, were counted in a later analysis. TCRdb keeps only in-frame clones here, not all; method: immunoSEQ multiplex PCR. The DNA was the basis for D and trimming; V, J and clone size are from that table. The table shows some 130,000 clones, with 79% occurring only once. A note on this clone: The antigen remains unidentified.

The sequenced sample was PBMCs. This receptor was taken from a middle-aged man in good health and CMV-seropositive.

The CDR3 is CATSRAPVADTQYF. The CDR3 DNA reads as TGTGCCACCAGCAGAGCTCCCGTCGCAGATACGCAGTATTTT. The chain has TRBV15 and TRBJ2-3; D gene ambiguous. The CDR3 spans 14 residues. CDR1 is LNHNV and CDR2 is YYDKDF in the germline V gene (reference sequence). Trimming took off 1 base at V and 4 bases at J, with 9 bases between the two ends.